These 28 T cell receptor beta chains were all obtained from the same sample, sequenced in a study of PD-1 blockade in classical Hodgkin lymphoma. The assay was immunoSEQ multiplex PCR, and TCRdb's table has in-frame clones only and misses some. The table lists tens of thousands of clones, around 67% of them singletons, with about 15% in the top ten. Relapse after autologous stem cell transplantation occurred in every patient, and brentuximab vedotin exposure varied. The specimen comprised peripheral blood mononuclear cells (PBMCs), sampled before the second cycle of nivolumab. Source of these receptors: a human donor with classical Hodgkin lymphoma.

CDR3 amino acids: CASSPGGFGYTF. The DNA of the CDR3 is TGTGCCAGCAGTCCCGGGGGATTCGGCTACACCTTC. The rearrangement joins TRBV28 to TRBJ1-2, with a weak D call TRBD1 (5 bases). The germline gives CDR1 MDHEN, CDR2 SYDVKM. The CDR3 length is 12 residues. The V end was cut by 5 bases, the J end by 8 bases, with 12 bases between.

The chain couples TRBV5-4 to TRBJ1-1; possibly TRBD1 for D (6 bases). Germline-derived CDR1 and CDR2 are SGHNT and YYREEE (reference sequence). Trimming cost V 4 bases and J 2 bases, with 15 bases left between them. The CDR3 has 15 residues. The CDR3 DNA sequence: TGTGCCAGCAGCACAATGGACAGACCCAACACTGAAGCTTTCTTT. This translates into CASSTMDRPNTEAFF.

This clone occurred a few times. The genes are TRBV27 and TRBJ1-6, with 7 bases aligning to TRBD1. J gave up 3 bases and V 6 bases, and 5 bases lay outside the gene matches. Germline V gives CDR1 MNHEY, CDR2 SMNVEV (reference sequence). This CDR3 has 15 residues. The CDR3 is CASRTNRGYNSPLHF. The CDR3 DNA is TGTGCCAGCAGAACAAACAGGGGCTATAATTCACCCCTCCACTTT.

This chain joins TRBV29-1 and TRBJ2-7, with 8 bases lining up with TRBD1. Unmatched junction bases numbered 6, after V lost 4 bases and J lost 1 base. The CDR3 runs to 14 residues. Per the germline V gene, CDR1 is SQVTM and CDR2 is ANQGSEA. The CDR3 DNA reads as TGCAGCGTTGTGGGCACAGGGGGGTCCTACGAGCAGTACTTC. Its protein is CSVVGTGGSYEQYF.

This chain joins TRBV5-1 and TRBJ2-2; 7 bases align to TRBD2. V was pared by 3 bases and J by 1 base, with 3 bases of the junction left unmatched. From germline, CDR1 is SGHRS and CDR2 YFSETQ. The CDR3 contains 15 residues. The CDR3 DNA reads TGCGCCAGCAGCTACATAGCGGGGAACACCGGGGAGCTGTTTTTT. Translated: CASSYIAGNTGELFF. The whole variable domain, remainder taken from reference TRBV5-1 and TRBJ2-2, is KAGVTQTPRYLIKTRGQQVTLSCSPISGHRSVSWYQQTPGQGLQFLFEYFSETQRNKGNFPGRFSGRQFSNSRSEMNVSTLELGDSALYLCASSYIAGNTGELFFGEGSRLTVL.

The chain links TRBV5-1 to TRBJ1-1; D gene unclear. CDR1 and CDR2 from the germline V gene are SGHRS and YFSETQ. Trimming stripped 5 bases from V and 1 base from J, with 12 bases between. The CDR3 length is 14 residues. The chain's CDR3 is CASREGPTNTEAFF. CDR3 coding DNA: TGCGCCAGCAGGGAAGGGCCGACGAACACTGAAGCTTTCTTT.

This clone has a single count. The chain couples TRBV29-1 to TRBJ1-2; TRBD1 matches at 10 bases. CDR1 SQVTM and CDR2 ANQGSEA come from the germline V gene. V lost 4 bases, J lost 1 base, and 9 bases stayed unmatched. The CDR3 covers 16 residues. The CDR3 DNA reads as TGCAGCGTTGGGGCCGGGGACAGGGGTAGTAACTATGGCTACACCTTC. Its protein product is CSVGAGDRGSNYGYTF.

This clone has more than one count but fewer than ten. The chain employs TRBV5-6 and TRBJ1-2, with D uncertain. The CDR3 extends over 13 amino acids. V gave up 1 base and J gave up 2 bases, with 6 bases separating them. The germline V gene encodes CDR1 SGHDT and CDR2 YYEEEE. The CDR3 spells CASSLLGNYGYTF. For the CDR3, the DNA is TGTGCCAGCAGCTTGCTGGGGAACTATGGCTACACCTTC.

This clone was detected only a few times. The rearrangement links TRBV6-1 to TRBJ2-1, with TRBD1 matching over 11 bases. CDR1 is MNHNS, CDR2 SASEGT, per germline. The CDR3 runs to 16 residues. Trimming at V came to 5 bases and at J to 7 bases, leaving 10 bases not matched to a gene. The CDR3 nucleotides are TGTGCCAGCAGTAAAGGTGGGACAGGGGGATTGAATGAGCAGTTCTTC. The encoded protein is CASSKGGTGGLNEQFF.

This clone has more than one count but fewer than ten. The chain is built from TRBV29-1 and TRBJ2-2; 10 positions agree with TRBD1. The CDR3 extends over 16 amino acids. CDR1 is SQVTM and CDR2 is ANQGSEA in the germline V gene. The V segment lost 2 bases and the J segment 1 base; nucleotides outside the gene matches: 4. The CDR3 sequence: CSVEPRDRGNTGELFF. The CDR3 DNA reads as TGCAGCGTTGAACCCCGGGACAGGGGGAACACCGGGGAGCTGTTTTTT.

This sequence joins TRBV6-5 and TRBJ1-2, with TRBD1 matching over 9 bases. The J segment lost 8 bases and the V segment lost 6 bases, leaving 16 bases of the junction unmatched. CDR1 MNHEY and CDR2 SVGAGI come from the germline V gene. CDR3 length equals 16 residues. In DNA, the CDR3 is TGTGCCAGCAGATACCTCCGGGACAGGGATTCAGAAGGCTACACCTTC. This translates into CASRYLRDRDSEGYTF.

This chain uses TRBV4-3 with TRBJ1-4; no clear D. V lost 3 bases and J 5 bases, leaving 13 bases between the germline ends. Germline CDR1 LGHNA, CDR2 YSLEER. This CDR3 has 15 amino acids. CDR3 residues: CASSQGFWMNEKLFF. The CDR3 region has the DNA TGCGCCAGCAGCCAGGGGTTTTGGATGAATGAAAAACTGTTTTTT.

V and J are TRBV4-2 and TRBJ2-5, with D perhaps matching TRBD2 (6 bases). V lost 0 bases and J lost 1, with 9 bases in between. The CDR3 runs 15 residues. From germline, CDR1 is LGHNA and CDR2 YNFKEQ. CDR3 residues: CASSQEPGGQETQYF. The CDR3, as DNA: TGTGCCAGCAGCCAAGAACCCGGGGGCCAAGAGACCCAGTACTTC.

The CDR3 loop is CASSSPPGGVQYF. The CDR3 DNA reads TGTGCCAGCAGCTCCCCCCCCGGCGGGGTGCAGTATTTT. This chain links TRBV7-2 with TRBJ2-3; TRBD2 is a possible D gene (6 bases). The V and J ends lost 4 bases and 11 bases respectively, with 16 bases between them. This CDR3 contains 13 residues. From germline, CDR1 is SGHTA and CDR2 FQGNSA.

Turning to this clone: The sample holds other DNA sequences that translate to the same CDR3. The V and J genes are TRBV7-2 and TRBJ2-5; D gene ambiguous. Trimming left V 0 bases short and J 5 bases short, with 10 bases between. CDR1 and CDR2 from the germline V gene are SGHTA and FQGNSA. This CDR3 is built from 14 residues. DNA for the CDR3: TGTGCCAGCAGCTTAGCCTTCAACCTCGAGACCCAGTACTTC. It is translated as CASSLAFNLETQYF.

This clone was counted between two and nine times. The V and J genes are TRBV28 and TRBJ1-2, with D maybe TRBD1 (5 bases). The CDR3 extends over 15 amino acids. V was pared by 7 bases and J by 1 base, with 16 bases between. Germline lookup yields CDR1 MDHEN and CDR2 SYDVKM. The CDR3 here is CASIFNGGINYGYTF. DNA for the CDR3: TGTGCCAGCATCTTCAACGGGGGGATTAACTATGGCTACACCTTC.

V is TRBV28 and J is TRBJ1-2; 9 bases are a match to TRBD1. The CDR3 length is 14 residues. CDR1 is MDHEN, CDR2 SYDVKM, per germline. Trimming removed 2 bases from V and 5 bases from J; junction bases left unmatched: 3. The chain's CDR3 is CASSLDRGNYGYTF. CDR3 sequence (DNA): TGTGCCAGCAGTTTAGACAGGGGGAATTATGGCTACACCTTC.

The chain combines TRBV28 with TRBJ1-6, with 7 bases lining up with TRBD1. The CDR3 loop spans 14 amino acids. V lost 4 bases and J lost 11; bases outside the gene matches: 8. Germline V gives CDR1 MDHEN, CDR2 SYDVKM. CDR3 in amino acids: CASSSRRQGPPLHF. The CDR3 DNA follows: TGTGCCAGCAGTTCCCGTCGACAGGGCCCACCCCTCCACTTT.

The rearrangement joins TRBV5-8 to TRBJ1-5; D not certain. The length of the CDR3 is 14 residues. The germline V and J ends were trimmed by 4 bases and 4 bases, with 12 bases remaining between them. Germline V gene sequence: CDR1 SGHTS, CDR2 YDEGEE. The CDR3 sequence is CASSPIPENQPQHF. DNA for the CDR3: TGTGCCAGCAGCCCTATCCCGGAGAATCAGCCCCAGCATTTT.

The rearrangement uses TRBV27 and TRBJ1-1; 8 positions match TRBD1. This CDR3 has 13 amino acids. V trimming: 3 bases; J trimming: 6 bases; junction bases outside the gene matches: 3. Germline lookup yields CDR1 MNHEY and CDR2 SMNVEV (reference sequence). The CDR3, as DNA: TGTGCCAGCAGTTTTCGGACAGGGTCTGAAGCTTTCTTT. Encoded protein: CASSFRTGSEAFF.

The rearrangement uses TRBV15 and TRBJ1-4; possibly TRBD1 for D (6 bases). Between the trimmed V and J ends, which lost 0 bases and 8 bases, there was a span of 10 bases. This CDR3 is built from 14 residues. Germline lookup yields CDR1 LNHNV and CDR2 YYDKDF (reference sequence). CDR3 bases: TGTGCCACCAGCAGAGATTGGGGGCGCGAAAAACTGTTTTTT. It yields the protein CATSRDWGREKLFF.

The chain uses TRBV5-4 and TRBJ1-4, with 8 bases fitting TRBD1. The CDR3 totals 15 residues. CDR1 and CDR2 (germline): SGHNT, YYREEE (reference sequence). Losses at the gene ends were 4 bases for V and 6 bases for J; bases not matched to a gene: 8. CDR3 in DNA: TGTGCCAGCAGCGCCAACAGGGGGTTAGATGAAAAACTGTTTTTT. Translating it yields CASSANRGLDEKLFF. Complete variable domain (other parts from reference TRBV5-4 and TRBJ1-4): ETGVTQSPTHLIKTRGQQVTLRCSSQSGHNTVSWYQQALGQGPQFIFQYYREEENGRGNFPPRFSGLQFPNYSSELNVNALELDDSALYLCASSANRGLDEKLFFGSGTQLSVL.

The chain uses TRBV19 and TRBJ1-5; 7 nucleotides align to TRBD1. In germline, CDR1 is LNHDA, CDR2 SQIVND (reference sequence). The CDR3 contains 14 residues. The V segment lost 11 bases and the J segment 5 bases; nucleotides outside the gene matches: 12. CDR3 nucleotides: TGTGCCTGCCACCCGGGACAGTCATATCAGCCCCAGCATTTT. Translating it yields CACHPGQSYQPQHF.

The chain has TRBV12-2 and TRBJ1-6. TRBV12-2 is a documented pseudogene. This CDR3 is 14 amino acids long. The CDR3 sequence: CASRLGQRLSPLHF. CDR3 DNA sequence: TGTGCAAGTCGCTTAGGGCAGCGTTTGTCTCCCCTCCACTTT.

The chain recombines TRBV1 with TRBJ1-4; the table gives TRBD1 as D, unverified against the DNA. TRBV1 is a documented pseudogene. This CDR3 comprises 17 residues. The chain's CDR3 is CTSSQETQGAANEKLFF. The CDR3 DNA sequence: TGCACCAGCAGCCAAGAGACCCAGGGGGCGGCTAATGAAAAACTGTTTTTT.

This clone was seen just once. The chain joins TRBV7-2 to TRBJ2-7; TRBD1 is a possible D gene (6 bases). CDR1 and CDR2 (germline): SGHTA, FQGNSA. V was shortened by 6 bases and J by 3 bases, with 18 bases between the two germline ends. CDR3 length: 15 residues. The CDR3 loop reads CASRLTGTTYYEQYF. As DNA, the CDR3 is TGTGCCAGCAGACTCACAGGGACGACCTACTACGAGCAGTACTTC.

V usage is TRBV7-2 and J usage is TRBJ2-3; a weak D match, TRBD2 (6 bases). V was trimmed by 1 base and J by 3 bases, leaving 8 bases between them. Germline CDR1 is SGHTA and CDR2 is FQGNSA. This CDR3 spans 14 amino acids. CDR3: CASSLVGGTDTQYF. The CDR3 DNA is TGTGCCAGCAGCTTAGTGGGGGGTACAGATACGCAGTATTTT.

This clone came up a few times. The rearrangement joins TRBV28 to TRBJ2-7; TRBD1 aligns across 9 bases. The length of the CDR3 is 15 residues. The trim removed 5 bases at V and 2 bases at J, leaving 7 bases unmatched. Germline lookup yields CDR1 MDHEN and CDR2 SYDVKM. DNA of the CDR3: TGTGCCAGCAGTAGTGGGGGGACAGGGACCTACGAGCAGTACGTC. Translating gives CASSSGGTGTYEQYV.